The 2 T cell receptor beta chains below come from one sample, sequenced in a study of CD8 T cells in Susac syndrome. An amount of RNA that ranged from roughly 0.45 to 1 ug was reverse transcribed with random hexamers. TCRdb itself ran the immunoSEQ multiplex PCR reads through MiXCR, one entry per CDR3 protein. The sample includes around 280,000 distinct CDR3 sequences, roughly nine tenths seen only once; the top ten take less than 0.08%. The sequencing input was CD4+ T cells from PBMCs. Receptor source: a human donor with multiple sclerosis.

This chain connects TRBV3-1 to TRBJ1-1, with D hard to call. Germline V CDR1 and CDR2: LGHDT, YNNKEL (reference sequence). CDR3 length: 16 amino acids. Trimming shortened V by 6 bases and J by 0 bases, and 17 bases separated the two germline ends. CDR3: CASRPPGAAMNTEAFF. CDR3 DNA sequence: TGTGCCAGCAGACCGCCAGGTGCAGCCATGAACACTGAAGCTTTCTTT.

This CDR3 is CASRSIAVVMNTGELFF. The CDR3 bases are TGTGCCAGTAGAAGTATAGCGGTTGTAATGAACACCGGGGAGCTGTTTTTT. The rearrangement joins TRBV19 to TRBJ2-2; D might be TRBD2 (6 bases). Germline CDR1 and CDR2: LNHDA and SQIVND (reference sequence). The CDR3 consists of 17 residues. V lost 6 bases and J 1 base, leaving 18 bases between the germline ends.